These 32 T cell receptor beta chains were all obtained from the same sample, sequenced in a study of blood T cell repertoires in COVID-19. The method was immunoSEQ multiplex PCR; TCRdb's version includes in-frame clones alone and lacks a portion of them. Of around 120,000 clones in the sample, under 75% were seen once. What was sequenced was peripheral blood. Source of these receptors: a man older than 75 with acute or convalescent COVID-19.

The genes are TRBV5-3 and TRBJ2-1; a possible D gene is TRBD2 (6 bases). TRBV5-3 is annotated as an ORF whose role is uncertain. This CDR3 has 13 residues. Trimming removed 6 bases at V and 6 bases at J, with 13 bases between. The CDR3 loop reads CARKRRDPNEQFF. The CDR3 DNA follows: TGTGCCAGAAAGAGGAGGGATCCCAATGAGCAGTTCTTC.

CDR3 nucleotide sequence: TGTGCCAGCAGCGAGTCACAGGGGGCCTCTGGAAACACCATATATTTT. This gives the protein CASSESQGASGNTIYF. The chain uses TRBV7-2 and TRBJ1-3; 9 nucleotides align to TRBD1. Germline values: CDR1 SGHTA, CDR2 FQGNSA. The trim removed 5 bases at V and 0 bases at J, leaving 5 bases unmatched. This CDR3 spans 16 amino acids.

This chain links TRBV19 with TRBJ2-1, with unresolved D. Germline CDR1 is LNHDA and CDR2 is SQIVND (reference sequence). The CDR3 runs to 12 residues. Trimming cost V 1 base and J 8 bases, with 6 bases left between them. CDR3 residues: CASSIGGHEQFF. DNA for the CDR3: TGTGCCAGTAGTATAGGAGGTCATGAGCAGTTCTTC.

The chain couples TRBV5-1 to TRBJ2-1; 10 bases map to TRBD2. J gave up 8 bases and V 0 bases, and 2 bases lay outside the gene matches. The CDR3 length is 14 residues. CDR1 and CDR2 from the germline V gene are SGHRS and YFSETQ. CDR3 sequence: CASSLALAGDEQFF. The CDR3 nucleotides are TGCGCCAGCAGCTTGGCTCTAGCGGGAGATGAGCAGTTCTTC. The full variable domain, in which reference TRBV5-1 and TRBJ2-1 provide the parts outside the CDR3, is KAGVTQTPRYLIKTRGQQVTLSCSPISGHRSVSWYQQTPGQGLQFLFEYFSETQRNKGNFPGRFSGRQFSNSRSEMNVSTLELGDSALYLCASSLALAGDEQFFGPGTRLTVL.

This clone was detected a few times. The gene calls are TRBV18 and TRBJ2-7, with TRBD1 as a possible D gene (6 bases). V dropped 5 bases and J dropped 0 bases, with 11 bases sitting between them. Germline CDR1 reads KGHSH; CDR2 reads LQKENI. The CDR3 consists of 14 residues. CDR3 region: CASSSRDNSYEQYF. The DNA for the CDR3 is TGTGCCAGCTCATCCCGGGACAACTCCTACGAGCAGTACTTC.

The chain couples TRBV19 to TRBJ1-1; 8 bases match TRBD1. This CDR3 has 17 residues. V dropped 5 bases and J dropped 1; count of bases not matched to a gene: 12. The germline V gene has CDR1 LNHDA and CDR2 SQIVND (reference sequence). In nucleotides, the CDR3 is TGTGCCAGTAGTTCAAACCTCAGGGGGCCTGAGAACACTGAAGCTTTCTTT. It codes for CASSSNLRGPENTEAFF. The full variable domain, completed using reference TRBV19 and TRBJ1-1, is DGGITQSPKYLFRKEGQNVTLSCEQNLNHDAMYWYRQDPGQGLRLIYYSQIVNDFQKGDIAEGYSVSREKKESFPLTVTSAQKNPTAFYLCASSSNLRGPENTEAFFGQGTRLTVV.

V and J are TRBV7-9 and TRBJ2-1, with D possibly TRBD1 on 5 matching bases. CDR1 SEHNR and CDR2 FQNEAQ come from the germline V gene (reference sequence). V shed 6 bases and J shed 9 bases, with 12 bases lying between them. There are 12 residues in the CDR3. The CDR3 coding sequence is TGTGCCAGCAGTCAAGACAGTAGTGAGCAGTTCTTC. Translation: CASSQDSSEQFF.

This clone came up once. The rearrangement uses TRBV27 and TRBJ2-1, with D tentatively TRBD2 (5 bases). V was trimmed by 5 bases and J by 1 base, leaving 12 bases between them. Per germline, CDR1 MNHEY and CDR2 SMNVEV (reference sequence). The CDR3 runs to 15 residues. CDR3 DNA sequence: TGTGCCAGCAGTCCTACTAGTATGTCCTACAATGAGCAGTTCTTC. The encoded protein is CASSPTSMSYNEQFF.

This rearrangement joins TRBV28 to TRBJ1-5; D might be TRBD1 (6 bases). V lost 8 bases to trimming and J lost 3 bases, with 11 bases between them. The CDR3 is made up of 13 amino acids. Germline V gene data show CDR1 as MDHEN and CDR2 as SYDVKM. The CDR3 here is CASSRGTNQPQHF. In DNA form, the CDR3 reads TGTGCCAGCTCCAGGGGCACCAATCAGCCCCAGCATTTT.

Only a few counts were recorded for this clone. The rearrangement links TRBV7-7 to TRBJ2-3; D gene ambiguous. This CDR3 is 15 amino acids long. The germline CDR1 and CDR2 sequences are SSHAT and FNYEAQ (reference sequence). V lost 1 base and J lost 3, with 11 bases in between. Here the CDR3 reads CASSLGSLATDTQYF. The CDR3 nucleotides are TGTGCCAGCAGCTTAGGTTCGTTAGCAACAGATACGCAGTATTTT.

CDR3 loop: CASSYGQGAEAFF. Written as DNA, the CDR3 is TGTGCCAGCAGTTACGGACAGGGAGCTGAAGCTTTCTTT. The chain has TRBV6-2 or TRBV6-3 and TRBJ1-1; TRBD1 matches 8 bases. The CDR3 has 13 amino acids. The germline V gene has CDR1 MNHEY and CDR2 SVGEGT. Trimming took 2 bases from V and 6 from J; bases not matched to a gene: 2.

V usage is TRBV27 and J usage is TRBJ1-2; possible D gene TRBD1, 5 bases. V dropped 6 bases and J dropped 5 bases, with 10 bases sitting between them. The germline V gene has CDR1 MNHEY and CDR2 SMNVEV (reference sequence). The CDR3 loop spans 12 amino acids. CDR3 nucleotides: TGTGCCAGCAGCCTATCAGGGTATGGCTACACCTTC. Translating gives CASSLSGYGYTF.

This clone has only a few counts. V usage is TRBV4-3 and J usage is TRBJ2-4, with no clear D. V lost 0 bases and J lost 8, with 8 bases in between. Germline V gene data show CDR1 as LGHNA and CDR2 as YSLEER. CDR3 length: 13 amino acids. CDR3 region: CASSQDIEYIQYF. CDR3 in DNA: TGCGCCAGCAGCCAAGATATCGAGTACATTCAGTACTTC.

The CDR3 nucleotides are TGTGCCAGCAGTCGTGGGCCCGCGAACACCGGGGAGCTGTTTTTT. It is translated as CASSRGPANTGELFF. The chain has TRBV6-5 and TRBJ2-2; no definite D call. CDR1 MNHEY and CDR2 SVGAGI come from the germline V gene. The CDR3 sequence is 15 residues long. Deletions cut 5 bases from V and 0 bases from J, with 10 bases between.

This clone was recorded once. This chain uses TRBV21-1 with TRBJ2-7; TRBD2, the table's D call, was not compared with the DNA. TRBV21-1 is a pseudogene locus. This CDR3 is 15 amino acids long. In DNA, the CDR3 is TGTGCCAGCAGCGACTGGGACTCCACCTCCTACGAGCAGTACTTC. Translation: CASSDWDSTSYEQYF.

This clone is deemed medium-sized. The genes are TRBV6-2 or TRBV6-3 and TRBJ1-1; maybe TRBD1 (5 bases). CDR1 and CDR2 from the germline V gene are MNHEY and SVGEGT. V lost 5 bases and J 1 base, leaving 11 bases between the germline ends. The CDR3 covers 14 residues. CDR3: CASSGQSTNTEAFF. CDR3 DNA sequence: TGTGCCAGCAGTGGACAATCCACGAACACTGAAGCTTTCTTT.

The chain uses TRBV5-6 and TRBJ1-3, with 8 bases that match TRBD1. V gave up 0 bases and J gave up 7 bases; unmatched junction bases: 3. The germline V gene encodes CDR1 SGHDT and CDR2 YYEEEE. The CDR3 sequence is 14 residues long. For the CDR3, the DNA is TGTGCCAGCAGCTTGGTGGACAGGGAGAACACCATATATTTT. It codes for CASSLVDRENTIYF.

This clone has more than one count but fewer than ten. The chain recombines TRBV6-6 with TRBJ2-7; TRBD1 agrees at 7 bases. Trimming removed 4 bases from V and 6 bases from J; junction bases left unmatched: 12. Germline-derived CDR1 and CDR2 are MNHNY and SVGAGI (reference sequence). The CDR3 spans 15 residues. CDR3 loop: CASSSTTGSRLEQYF. CDR3 DNA: TGTGCCAGCAGTTCAACGACAGGGTCACGCCTCGAGCAGTACTTC.

This clone was observed a handful of times. V gene TRBV27 combines with J gene TRBJ1-1, with D possibly matching TRBD1 (6 bases). This CDR3 is 14 amino acids long. Trimming took off 5 bases at V and 4 bases at J, with 14 bases between the two ends. The germline gives CDR1 MNHEY, CDR2 SMNVEV (reference sequence). DNA of the CDR3: TGTGCCAGCAGTACCTTACAGGGAGCCACTGAAGCTTTCTTT. Its protein product is CASSTLQGATEAFF.

The rearrangement joins TRBV18 to TRBJ2-7; maybe TRBD2 (6 bases). This CDR3 region has 15 residues. Between the trimmed V and J ends, which lost 2 bases and 4 bases, there was a span of 15 bases. The germline V gene encodes CDR1 KGHSH and CDR2 LQKENI. The CDR3 DNA sequence: TGTGCCAGCTCACCAGTCCCCGCTAGCGTGTACGAGCAGTACTTC. Translating it yields CASSPVPASVYEQYF.

This clone was counted only a few times. CDR3 coding DNA: TGTGCCAGCAGCTTAGGGCAGTATACTAACTATGGCTACACCTTC. Translating it yields CASSLGQYTNYGYTF. This chain links TRBV7-9 with TRBJ1-2; D not certain. V shed 1 base and J shed 0 bases, with 9 bases lying between them. The CDR3 covers 15 residues. In germline, CDR1 is SEHNR, CDR2 FQNEAQ (reference sequence).

The chain joins TRBV28 to TRBJ2-5, with D possibly matching TRBD1 (6 bases). With 2 bases removed from V and 5 bases from J, the gap between germline ends came to 12 bases. The CDR3 is made up of 14 amino acids. Per the germline V gene, CDR1 is MDHEN and CDR2 is SYDVKM. In DNA form, the CDR3 reads TGTGCCAGCAGTTTAGACAGGAGAAGGGAGACCCAGTACTTC. Its protein product is CASSLDRRRETQYF. The variable domain in full, completed from reference TRBV28 and TRBJ2-5, reads DVKVTQSSRYLVKRTGEKVFLECVQDMDHENMFWYRQDPGLGLRLIYFSYDVKMKEKGDIPEGYSVSREKKERFSLILESASTNQTSMYLCASSLDRRRETQYFGPGTRLLVL.

This clone was detected only a few times. Other DNA sequences from this sample encode an identical CDR3 as well. The chain combines TRBV28 with TRBJ1-5, with D tentatively TRBD1 (5 bases). With 3 bases removed from V and 4 bases from J, the gap between germline ends came to 10 bases. The CDR3 covers 14 residues. The germline V gene has CDR1 MDHEN and CDR2 SYDVKM. CDR3 protein: CASSFGTGNQPQHF. CDR3 nucleotides: TGTGCCAGCAGTTTTGGAACAGGTAATCAGCCCCAGCATTTT.

This rearrangement joins TRBV10-2 to TRBJ1-3, with 7 bases that match TRBD1. V gave up 4 bases and J gave up 7 bases; unmatched junction bases: 13. Germline CDR1 reads WSHSY; CDR2 reads SAAADI. CDR3 length: 16 residues. The CDR3 nucleotides read TGCGCCAGCAGTGCCCACACGGGACAGTCGGTGAACACCATATATTTT. It codes for CASSAHTGQSVNTIYF.

The chain combines TRBV7-3 with TRBJ2-1; D perhaps matches TRBD2 (5 bases). The germline gives CDR1 SGHTA, CDR2 FQGTGA. This CDR3 region has 15 residues. V was cut by 5 bases and J by 8 bases, with 19 bases left in between. The CDR3 region is CASSDGGRNADEQFF. CDR3 DNA: TGTGCCAGCAGCGATGGAGGCAGGAATGCGGATGAGCAGTTCTTC.

This clone turned up a few times. This chain links TRBV6-6 with TRBJ2-2, with a possible D match to TRBD2 (5 bases). The CDR3 is made up of 13 amino acids. Germline-derived CDR1 and CDR2 are MNHNY and SVGAGI (reference sequence). Trimming stripped 6 bases from V and 2 bases from J, with 7 bases between. The DNA of the CDR3 is TGTGCCAGCAGAGGGAGTAACACCGGGGAGCTGTTTTTT. Translation: CASRGSNTGELFF.

The chain recombines TRBV29-1 with TRBJ2-3; 7 bases are shared with TRBD1. V was pared by 6 bases and J by 6 bases, with 3 bases of the junction left unmatched. The CDR3 spans 11 residues. From germline, CDR1 is SQVTM and CDR2 ANQGSEA. CDR3 sequence reads: CSVTGLDTQYF. CDR3 DNA: TGCAGCGTGACAGGGTTGGATACGCAGTATTTT.

The CDR3 DNA reads as TGTGCCAGCAGTACCTTCTATGGGGCTGAGCAGTTCTTC. It translates to CASSTFYGAEQFF. The rearrangement links TRBV6-4 to TRBJ2-1; TRBD1 is a possible D gene (5 bases). This CDR3 spans 13 amino acids. V was pared by 5 bases and J by 9 bases, with 14 bases between. In germline, CDR1 is MRHNA, CDR2 SNTAGT.

A remark on this clone: The junction differs from germline at one of its ends, possibly a read error. V gene TRBV12-3 or TRBV12-4 combines with J gene TRBJ1-1, with 11 bases aligning to TRBD1. The CDR3 covers 11 residues. The CDR3 here is CASSTGTGGLF. The CDR3 region has the DNA TGTGCCAGCAGCACGGGGACAGGGGGGTTGTTT.

The DNA of the CDR3 is TGCGCCAGCAGTAGAGACAGGGGCGCTGAAGCTTTCTTT. It codes for CASSRDRGAEAFF. The chain couples TRBV5-1 to TRBJ1-1; 8 bases line up with TRBD1. The CDR3 is 13 residues long. Trimming cost V 5 bases and J 6 bases; bases outside gene matches: 6. From germline, CDR1 is SGHRS and CDR2 YFSETQ. The variable domain in full, completed from reference TRBV5-1 and TRBJ1-1, reads KAGVTQTPRYLIKTRGQQVTLSCSPISGHRSVSWYQQTPGQGLQFLFEYFSETQRNKGNFPGRFSGRQFSNSRSEMNVSTLELGDSALYLCASSRDRGAEAFFGQGTRLTVV.

This clone was observed a handful of times. The chain couples TRBV12-5 to TRBJ1-2; D uncertain. This CDR3 region has 11 residues. Between the trimmed V and J ends, which lost 7 bases and 8 bases, there was a span of 11 bases. From germline, CDR1 is LGHNT and CDR2 FRNRAP. The CDR3 sequence is CASDEGRGYTF. The CDR3 bases are TGTGCTAGTGACGAGGGAAGAGGCTACACCTTC.

The chain joins TRBV9 to TRBJ1-3, with D unclear. This CDR3 has 14 amino acids. Trimming cost V 5 bases and J 0 bases, with 9 bases left between them. Germline CDR1 reads SGDLS; CDR2 reads YYNGEE. CDR3 region: CASSVLSSGNTIYF. DNA of the CDR3: TGTGCCAGCAGTGTCCTCAGCTCTGGAAACACCATATATTTT.